This T cell receptor (beta chain) came from a study of cytomegalovirus exposure and HLA in healthy donors. Study-level points and caveats: As a later analysis revealed, most CMV-associated TCR beta chains appeared HLA-restricted.

This PCR relied on a set of 60 Vbeta primers and 13 Jbeta primers. The table came from immunoSEQ multiplex PCR; TCRdb's copy has only in-frame clones and leaves some out. The sample records about 130,000 clones, approximately 83% being singletons. A remark on this clone: Its antigen is still unknown.

Germline trimming cut 4 bases from V and 2 bases from J; bases unmatched to any gene: 4. The CDR3 sequence is 15 residues long. Germline V gene data show CDR1 as SGHNT and CDR2 as YENEEA. The chain combines TRBV11-3 with TRBJ2-1; 8 nucleotides match TRBD2. The specimen sequenced was PBMCs. This clonotype originated in a man in his forties or fifties in good health and CMV-seronegative. CDR3 protein: CASSSGLAAYNEQFF. The DNA for the CDR3 is TGTGCCAGCAGCTCCGGACTAGCAGCCTACAATGAGCAGTTCTTC.